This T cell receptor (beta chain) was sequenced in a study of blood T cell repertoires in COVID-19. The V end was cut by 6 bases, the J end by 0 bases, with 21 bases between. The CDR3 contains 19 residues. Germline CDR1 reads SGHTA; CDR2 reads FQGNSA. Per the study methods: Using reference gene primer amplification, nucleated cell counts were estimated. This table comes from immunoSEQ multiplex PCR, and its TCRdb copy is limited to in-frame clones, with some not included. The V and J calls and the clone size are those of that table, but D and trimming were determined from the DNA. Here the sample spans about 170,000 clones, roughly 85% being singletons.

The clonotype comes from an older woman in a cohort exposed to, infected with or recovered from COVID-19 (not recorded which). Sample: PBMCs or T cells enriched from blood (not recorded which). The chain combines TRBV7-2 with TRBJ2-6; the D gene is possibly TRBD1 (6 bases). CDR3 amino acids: CASRRTGTRESSGANVLTF. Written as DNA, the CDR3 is TGTGCCAGCAGGCGGACTGGGACAAGGGAATCCTCTGGGGCCAACGTCCTGACTTTC.